The sequence of this T cell receptor (beta chain) was determined in a study of CD8 T cells in Susac syndrome. From blood CD8+ and CD4+ T cells, the TCR beta chain was sequenced. Healthy donors constituted the control group, matched for age and sex. Negative isolation was used for CD8+ and CD4+ T cells and FACS enrichment for TEMRA cells. The CDR3 totals 18 residues. Germline CDR1 DFQATT, CDR2 SNEGSKA (reference sequence). The V end was cut by 0 bases, the J end by 6 bases, with 24 bases between. RNA in amounts of roughly 0.5 to 1 ug was reverse transcribed with random hexamers. In TCRdb, the immunoSEQ multiplex PCR reads were re-called with MiXCR into one record per CDR3 protein. The sample has more than 95,000 distinct CDR3 sequences; around 95% are singletons.

The chain is built from TRBV20-1 and TRBJ2-1; D gene unclear. The sequenced material came from CD4+ T cells from PBMCs. The sequence was collected from a human donor in good health. DNA of the CDR3: TGCAGTGCTAGAGATACAATGACGACCCCAAGATACGGCAATGAGCAGTTCTTC. Its protein product is CSARDTMTTPRYGNEQFF.